Detailed here is one T cell receptor (beta chain). The data are from a study of T cells in Graves' hyperthyroidism and ophthalmopathy. Template material for amplifying TCR beta CDR3 regions consisted of RNA transcripts. The primer set for the first-round RT-PCR of the TCR CDR3 was HTBI. TCRdb ran MiXCR on the multiplex PCR reads and lists one entry per CDR3 protein. This table holds hundreds of thousands of distinct CDR3 sequences, less than 15% found once. This CDR3 has 18 amino acids. Germline V CDR1 and CDR2: LNHDA, SQIVND (reference sequence). The trim removed 1 base at V and 4 bases at J, leaving 13 bases unmatched.

This chain joins TRBV19 and TRBJ2-3, with 8 bases lining up with TRBD2. The sequence was obtained from a woman aged 18-29 years with Graves' hyperthyroidism. Sequenced input: blood. The CDR3 nucleotides read TGTGCCAGTAGTATAGGGATTCCAGCGGGAGCTCGACCAGATACGCAGTATTTT. Its protein product is CASSIGIPAGARPDTQYF.